A single sample gave rise to the 27 T cell receptor beta chains below, sequenced in a study of blood T cell repertoires in COVID-19. Repertoires were generated with immunoSEQ multiplex PCR, while TCRdb's copy carries only in-frame clones and drops some. The table lists 150,000 to 200,000 clones, approximately 88% of them singletons. Sequencing used PBMCs or T cells enriched from blood (not recorded which). The receptors come from a man between 70 and 80 years old who had been exposed to COVID-19.

The V gene is TRBV2, the J gene TRBJ1-5; 11 positions match TRBD1. The ends lost 6 bases at V and 7 bases at J; junction bases unmatched: 8. CDR1 SNHLY and CDR2 FYNNEI come from the germline V gene. The CDR3 loop spans 15 amino acids. The CDR3 DNA is TGTGCCAGCAGCATTGGACAGGGGGCAGGGCAGCCCCAGCATTTT. It yields the protein CASSIGQGAGQPQHF.

The V call is TRBV30, the J call TRBJ1-5, with TRBD1 as a possible D gene (5 bases). The germline V gene encodes CDR1 GTSNPN and CDR2 SVGIG (reference sequence). The V end was cut by 1 base, the J end by 7 bases, with 14 bases between. The CDR3 spans 14 residues. The CDR3 here is CAWSATDTQQPQHF. CDR3 DNA sequence: TGTGCCTGGAGTGCGACAGACACCCAGCAGCCCCAGCATTTT.

The chain combines TRBV2 with TRBJ1-2; D remains ambiguous. The V gene's germline CDR1 is SNHLY and CDR2 FYNNEI. V was cut by 0 bases and J by 8 bases, with 10 bases left in between. This CDR3 is built from 13 residues. CDR3 amino acids: CASSEATGSGYTF. CDR3 nucleotides: TGTGCCAGCAGTGAAGCAACGGGGTCGGGCTACACCTTC.

The V call is TRBV7-6, the J call TRBJ2-1; D is unclear. With 1 base removed from V and 5 bases from J, the gap between germline ends came to 6 bases. From germline, CDR1 is SGHVS and CDR2 FNYEAQ. This CDR3 has 13 residues. The CDR3 sequence: CASSLGPDNEQFF. The CDR3 DNA reads TGTGCCAGCAGCTTAGGTCCGGACAATGAGCAGTTCTTC.

This chain connects TRBV6-5 to TRBJ1-1, with unresolved D. From germline, CDR1 is MNHEY and CDR2 SVGAGI. With 2 bases removed from V and 1 base from J, the gap between germline ends came to 5 bases. The CDR3 covers 13 residues. In DNA form, the CDR3 reads TGTGCCAGCAGTTACAGAGGGAACACTGAAGCTTTCTTT. Translating it yields CASSYRGNTEAFF.

V is TRBV13 and J is TRBJ1-3, with 9 positions matching TRBD1. Germline V gives CDR1 PRHDT, CDR2 FYEKMQ (reference sequence). This CDR3 is 17 amino acids long. V was pared by 5 bases and J by 2 bases, with 10 bases of the junction left unmatched. CDR3 bases: TGTGCCAGCAGCCCTGGACAGGGGACGACCACTGGAAACACCATATATTTT. The encoded protein is CASSPGQGTTTGNTIYF.

This chain links TRBV3-1 (or the pseudogene TRBV3-2) with TRBJ2-3; possible D gene TRBD1, 6 bases. Germline V CDR1 and CDR2: LGHDT, YNNKEL (reference sequence). Trimming cost V 3 bases and J 2 bases, with 18 bases left between them. The CDR3 runs to 17 residues. CDR3 sequence reads: CASSQKIGTLNTDTQYF. The CDR3 nucleotides read TGTGCCAGCAGCCAGAAGATCGGGACATTAAACACAGATACGCAGTATTTT.

V and J are TRBV19 and TRBJ1-4, with TRBD1 matching over 7 bases. V lost 6 bases to trimming and J lost 8 bases; unmatched junction nucleotides: 9. The germline gives CDR1 LNHDA, CDR2 SQIVND (reference sequence). The CDR3 is 14 residues long. CDR3 region: CASRETGREEKLFF. CDR3 coding DNA: TGTGCCAGTAGAGAGACAGGGCGTGAAGAAAAACTGTTTTTT.

This clone was picked up one time. This sequence joins TRBV3-1 (or the pseudogene TRBV3-2) and TRBJ2-7, with TRBD2 matching 11 bases. This CDR3 spans 15 amino acids. Germline CDR1 is LGHDT and CDR2 is YNNKEL (reference sequence). V shed 4 bases, J shed 3 bases, and the junction held 5 bases outside the gene matches. Here the CDR3 DNA reads TGTGCCAGCAGCCGCGGACTAGCGGGTTACTACGAGCAGTACTTC. This gives the protein CASSRGLAGYYEQYF.

J is TRBJ1-4 and V is TRBV3-1 (or the pseudogene TRBV3-2); D is perhaps TRBD1 (6 bases). Per germline, CDR1 LGHDT and CDR2 YNNKEL (reference sequence). The CDR3 consists of 16 residues. The V end was cut by 1 base, the J end by 0 bases, with 9 bases between. CDR3 nucleotides: TGTGCCAGCAGCCAAGGACAGGTAGCAACTAATGAAAAACTGTTTTTT. This gives the protein CASSQGQVATNEKLFF.

The V and J genes are TRBV5-1 and TRBJ1-1, with 11 positions matching TRBD1. The V gene's germline CDR1 is SGHRS and CDR2 YFSETQ. This CDR3 contains 15 residues. The V segment lost 5 bases and the J segment 5 bases; nucleotides outside the gene matches: 8. The CDR3 here is CASSGQGAVMTEAFF. CDR3 DNA sequence: TGCGCCAGCAGTGGACAGGGGGCAGTGATGACTGAAGCTTTCTTT.

This sequence joins TRBV14 and TRBJ1-5, with 9 bases lining up with TRBD1. The length of the CDR3 is 17 residues. J gave up 5 bases and V 0 bases, and 8 bases lay outside the gene matches. Germline V gene lookup returns CDR1 SGHDN and CDR2 FVKESK. The CDR3 spells CASSQEGTGCPHQPQHF. The CDR3 DNA reads TGTGCCAGCAGCCAAGAGGGGACAGGGTGCCCCCATCAGCCCCAGCATTTT.

The J gene is TRBJ1-2, the V gene TRBV19; D gene ambiguous. The CDR3 extends over 12 amino acids. CDR1 and CDR2 from the germline V gene are LNHDA and SQIVND (reference sequence). The V end was cut by 5 bases, the J end by 2 bases, with 6 bases between. The CDR3 region has the DNA TGTGCCAGTAGTGAGGGCAACTATGGCTACACCTTC. It is translated as CASSEGNYGYTF.

The rearrangement links TRBV5-1 to TRBJ2-6; D ambiguous. In germline, CDR1 is SGHRS, CDR2 YFSETQ. The CDR3 spans 16 residues. Trimming took 2 bases from V and 0 from J, leaving 9 bases between them. CDR3 region: CASSLSASSGANVLTF. The CDR3 region has the DNA TGCGCCAGCAGCTTAAGCGCGAGCTCTGGGGCCAACGTCCTGACTTTC.

The chain uses TRBV7-2 and TRBJ1-6; D not resolved. Deletions cut 1 base from V and 3 bases from J, with 10 bases between. The CDR3 sequence is 16 residues long. Germline CDR1 SGHTA, CDR2 FQGNSA. This CDR3 is CASSLVSAGYNSPLHF. CDR3 coding DNA: TGTGCCAGCAGCTTAGTATCGGCAGGCTATAATTCACCCCTCCACTTT.

This clone occurred a few times. This rearrangement joins TRBV2 to TRBJ2-7; a weak D match, TRBD1 (6 bases). CDR3 length: 13 residues. Trimming removed 6 bases from V and 1 base from J, with 10 bases in between. Germline CDR1 SNHLY, CDR2 FYNNEI. CDR3 nucleotide sequence: TGTGCCAGCAGACCACAGGGTTCCTACGAGCAGTACTTC. Translated: CASRPQGSYEQYF. The complete variable domain, with remaining parts taken from reference TRBV2 and TRBJ2-7, reads EPEVTQTPSHQVTQMGQEVILRCVPISNHLYFYWYRQILGQKVEFLVSFYNNEISEKSEIFDDQFSVERPDGSNFTLKIRSTKLEDSAMYFCASRPQGSYEQYFGPGTRLTVT.

This clone was recorded a few times. The gene calls are TRBV7-9 and TRBJ2-1; the match to TRBD1 covers 7 bases. The CDR3 contains 16 residues. After removal of 2 bases from V and 2 bases from J, the junction contained 6 bases not matched to a gene. Germline loops: CDR1 SEHNR, CDR2 FQNEAQ (reference sequence). The chain's CDR3 is CASSLTGTETYNEQFF. CDR3 nucleotide sequence: TGTGCCAGCAGCTTAACCGGGACAGAGACCTACAATGAGCAGTTCTTC. The whole variable domain, remainder taken from reference TRBV7-9 and TRBJ2-1, is DTGVSQNPRHKITKRGQNVTFRCDPISEHNRLYWYRQTLGQGPEFLTYFQNEAQLEKSRLLSDRFSAERPKGSFSTLEIQRTEQGDSAMYLCASSLTGTETYNEQFFGPGTRLTVL.

V gene TRBV5-4 combines with J gene TRBJ2-7; TRBD1 is a possible D gene (5 bases). Germline V gene sequence: CDR1 SGHNT, CDR2 YYREEE (reference sequence). This CDR3 has 14 amino acids. The V end was cut by 4 bases, the J end by 5 bases, with 16 bases between. This CDR3 is CASSIQGRGNEQYF. The CDR3 DNA is TGTGCCAGCAGCATCCAGGGAAGAGGCAACGAGCAGTACTTC. Combining the CDR3 with reference TRBV5-4 and TRBJ2-7 gives the whole variable domain ETGVTQSPTHLIKTRGQQVTLRCSSQSGHNTVSWYQQALGQGPQFIFQYYREEENGRGNFPPRFSGLQFPNYSSELNVNALELDDSALYLCASSIQGRGNEQYFGPGTRLTVT.

J is TRBJ2-2 and V is TRBV5-1; D uncertain. The CDR3 extends over 15 amino acids. With 3 bases removed from V and 7 bases from J, the gap between germline ends came to 16 bases. Per the germline V gene, CDR1 is SGHRS and CDR2 is YFSETQ. Written as DNA, the CDR3 is TGCGCCAGCAGCTCGCCGGCCCTAGGCATCGGGGAGCTGTTTTTT. Translating gives CASSSPALGIGELFF.

The chain uses TRBV28 and TRBJ1-1; no clear D. CDR3 length: 15 residues. Looked up from germline, CDR1 is MDHEN and CDR2 is SYDVKM. V was clipped by 6 bases and J by 1 base, with 15 bases between them. Here the CDR3 DNA reads TGTGCCAGCAGAAAAGTTTTAGATGGGAACACTGAAGCTTTCTTT. Translated: CASRKVLDGNTEAFF.

The rearrangement links TRBV5-1 to TRBJ2-1, with a tentative D call TRBD1 (6 bases). The CDR3 length is 15 residues. Trimming cost V 1 base and J 5 bases, with 13 bases left between them. CDR1 and CDR2 (germline): SGHRS, YFSETQ. Here the CDR3 DNA reads TGCGCCAGCAGCTTGCAGGGGCCGAGAAACAATGAGCAGTTCTTC. Translated: CASSLQGPRNNEQFF.

The V gene is TRBV9, the J gene TRBJ1-2, with a possible D match to TRBD1 (5 bases). V was cut by 0 bases and J by 0 bases, with 15 bases left in between. This CDR3 region has 17 residues. Germline V gene data show CDR1 as SGDLS and CDR2 as YYNGEE. The CDR3 nucleotides are TGTGCCAGCAGCGTAGCCGCAGGGTCCGACCCTAACTATGGCTACACCTTC. The encoded protein is CASSVAAGSDPNYGYTF.

The J gene is TRBJ2-7, the V gene TRBV2; the match to TRBD1 covers 8 bases. The CDR3 has 14 amino acids. Germline values: CDR1 SNHLY, CDR2 FYNNEI. V trimming: 2 bases; J trimming: 6 bases; junction bases outside the gene matches: 6. CDR3 residues: CASSERGQVIEQYF. CDR3 DNA: TGTGCCAGCAGTGAAAGGGGACAGGTAATCGAGCAGTACTTC.

The V gene is TRBV14, the J gene TRBJ2-4; D is undetermined. There are 13 residues in the CDR3. Deletions cut 4 bases from V and 8 bases from J, with 12 bases between. Germline V gives CDR1 SGHDN, CDR2 FVKESK. The CDR3 DNA is TGTGCCAGCAGCCCTCTTCTTAGTGACATTCAGTACTTC. This codes for CASSPLLSDIQYF.

This clone was found a few times. This chain joins TRBV21-1 and TRBJ1-4; the DNA was not compared with TRBD1, the D call given in the table. TRBV21-1 is listed as a pseudogene. CDR3 length equals 19 residues. The CDR3 region has the DNA TGTGCCAGCAGCAAAATTTGTCCGACCAACAGGGGATCTAATGAAAAACTGTTTTTT. Translation gives CASSKICPTNRGSNEKLFF.

The gene calls are TRBV6-5 and TRBJ1-5, with D perhaps TRBD1 (5 bases). Germline V gene sequence: CDR1 MNHEY, CDR2 SVGAGI. V was trimmed by 2 bases and J by 7 bases, leaving 12 bases between them. CDR3 length equals 14 residues. In DNA, the CDR3 is TGTGCCAGCAGTTACGGGCAGGGTGGACAGCCCCAGCATTTT. Translation: CASSYGQGGQPQHF.

The chain combines TRBV5-1 with TRBJ2-7, with 14 nucleotides matching TRBD2. Trimming at V came to 7 bases and at J to 5 bases, leaving 5 bases not matched to a gene. The CDR3 totals 14 residues. Germline V gives CDR1 SGHRS, CDR2 YFSETQ. CDR3 nucleotides: TGCGCCAGCGCTGGGACTAGCGGGAGTAACGAGCAGTACTTC. Translation gives CASAGTSGSNEQYF.